Listed here are 18 T cell receptor beta chains from one sample, sequenced in a study of OX40 agonist ivuxolimab in advanced cancers. Sequencing was performed with immunoSEQ multiplex PCR; in TCRdb, only in-frame clones are kept and a portion is missing. The sample holds about 82,000 clones, roughly 92% seen once. Specimen: CD4+ or CD8+ T cells sorted from blood, collected in a trial of the OX40 agonist ivuxolimab. These receptors were collected from an adult with an advanced solid tumor such as melanoma, head and neck, liver or kidney cancer.

In its sample, this clone is medium-sized. This rearrangement joins TRBV6-5 to TRBJ1-5; TRBD1 is a possible D gene (5 bases). Germline V gene sequence: CDR1 MNHEY, CDR2 SVGAGI. The V end was cut by 6 bases, the J end by 4 bases, with 16 bases between. The CDR3 totals 15 residues. CDR3 sequence (DNA): TGTGCCAGCAGCCGAACGGGGGAGGTAAATCAGCCCCAGCATTTT. Protein: CASSRTGEVNQPQHF.

The V gene is TRBV15, the J gene TRBJ1-1; D is possibly TRBD1 (5 bases). V lost 0 bases and J 4 bases, leaving 12 bases between the germline ends. Germline lookup yields CDR1 LNHNV and CDR2 YYDKDF (reference sequence). This CDR3 comprises 15 residues. CDR3 in amino acids: CATSREAGPSTEAFF. In nucleotides, the CDR3 is TGTGCCACCAGCAGAGAGGCGGGGCCCAGCACTGAAGCTTTCTTT. The entire variable domain, with the rest obtained from reference TRBV15 and TRBJ1-1, is as follows: DAMVIQNPRYQVTQFGKPVTLSCSQTLNHNVMYWYQQKSSQAPKLLFHYYDKDFNNEADTPDNFQSRRPNTSFCFLDIRSPGLGDTAMYLCATSREAGPSTEAFFGQGTRLTVV.

The chain carries TRBV2 and TRBJ1-4; no clear D. Germline V gene data show CDR1 as SNHLY and CDR2 as FYNNEI. This CDR3 spans 14 amino acids. Trimming cost V 10 bases and J 0 bases, with 12 bases left between them. DNA for the CDR3: TGTGCCAACAAACTCACTGCAACTAATGAAAAACTGTTTTTT. It is translated as CANKLTATNEKLFF.

The chain links TRBV5-4 to TRBJ2-5; 14 bases fit TRBD2. CDR1 SGHNT and CDR2 YYREEE come from the germline V gene (reference sequence). This CDR3 is 14 amino acids long. Trimming removed 10 bases from V and 6 bases from J; junction bases left unmatched: 8. The CDR3 sequence: CAGGTSGGGQTQYF. CDR3 DNA: TGTGCCGGAGGGACTAGCGGGGGCGGGCAGACCCAGTACTTC.

The chain joins TRBV18 to TRBJ2-4; D possibly corresponds to TRBD1 (6 bases). Looked up from germline, CDR1 is KGHSH and CDR2 is LQKENI. V was cut by 2 bases and J by 5 bases, with 7 bases left in between. The CDR3 contains 13 residues. The CDR3 nucleotides read TGTGCCAGCTCACCAGGACAGCAAAACATTCAGTACTTC. Amino acids: CASSPGQQNIQYF.

The chain is built from TRBV6-6 and TRBJ1-2; TRBD1 agrees at 9 bases. The CDR3 runs to 16 residues. V shed 7 bases, J shed 6 bases, and the junction held 15 bases outside the gene matches. Germline loops: CDR1 MNHNY, CDR2 SVGAGI (reference sequence). The CDR3 protein is CASTPGQGTPRDGYTF. The CDR3 nucleotides read TGTGCCAGCACCCCGGGACAGGGTACCCCCCGGGATGGCTACACCTTC.

Notes on this clone: This sample includes further DNA sequences coding for the same CDR3. The rearrangement uses TRBV5-5 and TRBJ1-1, with TRBD1 matching 10 bases. Germline loops: CDR1 SGHKS, CDR2 YYEKEE (reference sequence). CDR3 length: 16 amino acids. V lost 0 bases, J lost 4 bases, and 6 bases stayed unmatched. The CDR3 loop reads CASSLVPGQGVTEAFF. The CDR3 DNA follows: TGTGCCAGCAGCTTGGTACCCGGACAGGGGGTCACTGAAGCTTTCTTT.

This chain joins TRBV27 and TRBJ2-3; D unclear. The V gene's germline CDR1 is MNHEY and CDR2 SMNVEV (reference sequence). The CDR3 loop spans 13 amino acids. V dropped 2 bases and J dropped 0 bases, with 3 bases sitting between them. The CDR3 DNA reads as TGTGCCAGCAGTTTAAAGAGCACAGATACGCAGTATTTT. Translated: CASSLKSTDTQYF.

This clone was seen only once. The chain uses TRBV7-9 and TRBJ2-1; the match to TRBD2 covers 7 bases. The CDR3 runs 16 residues. Germline values: CDR1 SEHNR, CDR2 FQNEAQ (reference sequence). Germline trimming cut 3 bases from V and 9 bases from J; bases unmatched to any gene: 14. The CDR3 spells CASSFGTMAPPGEQFF. DNA of the CDR3: TGTGCCAGCAGCTTTGGGACTATGGCCCCCCCGGGTGAGCAGTTCTTC.

The chain employs TRBV19 and TRBJ1-2, with 10 bases matching TRBD1. This CDR3 spans 15 amino acids. J lost 4 bases, V lost 3 bases, and 5 bases had no gene match. Looked up from germline, CDR1 is LNHDA and CDR2 is SQIVND (reference sequence). CDR3 nucleotide sequence: TGTGCCAGTAGTATTTCGGGACAGGGGACCTATGGCTACACCTTC. Protein product: CASSISGQGTYGYTF.

CDR3 in amino acids: CASSGTSGRAGKETQYF. CDR3 coding DNA: TGTGCCAGCAGTGGGACTAGCGGGAGGGCCGGTAAAGAGACCCAGTACTTC. The chain couples TRBV2 to TRBJ2-5; 15 bases agree with TRBD2. The germline gives CDR1 SNHLY, CDR2 FYNNEI. V dropped 4 bases and J dropped 3; count of bases not matched to a gene: 6. The CDR3 totals 17 residues.

V is TRBV14 and J is TRBJ2-1, with D unclear. CDR3 length equals 11 residues. V was trimmed by 4 bases and J by 9 bases, leaving 7 bases between them. The V gene's germline CDR1 is SGHDN and CDR2 FVKESK. The CDR3 protein is CASSRTVEQFF. The CDR3 DNA follows: TGTGCCAGCAGCCGGACGGTTGAGCAGTTCTTC. The full variable domain, its missing parts supplied by reference TRBV14 and TRBJ2-1, is EAGVTQFPSHSVIEKGQTVTLRCDPISGHDNLYWYRRVMGKEIKFLLHFVKESKQDESGMPNNRFLAERTGGTYSTLKVQPAELEDSGVYFCASSRTVEQFFGPGTRLTVL.

The chain couples TRBV2 to TRBJ1-2; D remains unclear. This CDR3 has 13 residues. V was cut by 0 bases and J by 7 bases, with 9 bases left in between. In germline, CDR1 is SNHLY, CDR2 FYNNEI. CDR3 protein: CASSEARYSGYTF. CDR3 bases: TGTGCCAGCAGTGAAGCGCGGTATTCTGGCTACACCTTC.

The rearrangement links TRBV29-1 to TRBJ2-1, with 8 bases lining up with TRBD2. CDR1 SQVTM and CDR2 ANQGSEA come from the germline V gene. CDR3 length equals 14 residues. The trim removed 6 bases at V and 7 bases at J, leaving 11 bases unmatched. CDR3 region: CSVVLSGRTNEQFF. The CDR3 DNA reads TGCAGCGTCGTTTTAAGCGGGAGAACTAATGAGCAGTTCTTC.

The rearrangement uses TRBV30 and TRBJ2-2; 7 bases line up with TRBD1. Germline V gene data show CDR1 as GTSNPN and CDR2 as SVGIG (reference sequence). The CDR3 has 14 residues. J gave up 3 bases and V 2 bases, and 3 bases lay outside the gene matches. The CDR3 is CAWSYTGDTGELFF. CDR3 nucleotides: TGTGCCTGGAGTTATACAGGGGACACCGGGGAGCTGTTTTTT.

The CDR3 coding sequence is TGTGCCAGCGAGCGCGGGGTAAAGGACGAACTGTTTTTT. As protein: CASERGVKDELFF. The rearrangement links TRBV6-1 to TRBJ1-4; D not resolved. V shed 8 bases and J shed 12 bases, with 19 bases lying between them. The V gene's germline CDR1 is MNHNS and CDR2 SASEGT. The CDR3 extends over 13 amino acids.

This chain connects TRBV29-1 to TRBJ2-1, with TRBD1 as a possible D gene (5 bases). The CDR3 length is 13 residues. Trimming stripped 4 bases from V and 9 bases from J, with 16 bases between. From germline, CDR1 is SQVTM and CDR2 ANQGSEA. CDR3 loop: CSVARSLDTEQFF. The CDR3 bases are TGCAGCGTTGCTAGGTCTTTGGACACTGAGCAGTTCTTC.

This sequence joins TRBV2 and TRBJ2-7; a possible D gene is TRBD1 (6 bases). Germline V gene data show CDR1 as SNHLY and CDR2 as FYNNEI. This CDR3 is built from 14 residues. V was cut by 4 bases and J by 0 bases, with 10 bases left in between. The CDR3 DNA reads TGTGCCAGCAGTGGGGACACAGGCTCCTACGAGCAGTACTTC. Translated, it gives CASSGDTGSYEQYF.